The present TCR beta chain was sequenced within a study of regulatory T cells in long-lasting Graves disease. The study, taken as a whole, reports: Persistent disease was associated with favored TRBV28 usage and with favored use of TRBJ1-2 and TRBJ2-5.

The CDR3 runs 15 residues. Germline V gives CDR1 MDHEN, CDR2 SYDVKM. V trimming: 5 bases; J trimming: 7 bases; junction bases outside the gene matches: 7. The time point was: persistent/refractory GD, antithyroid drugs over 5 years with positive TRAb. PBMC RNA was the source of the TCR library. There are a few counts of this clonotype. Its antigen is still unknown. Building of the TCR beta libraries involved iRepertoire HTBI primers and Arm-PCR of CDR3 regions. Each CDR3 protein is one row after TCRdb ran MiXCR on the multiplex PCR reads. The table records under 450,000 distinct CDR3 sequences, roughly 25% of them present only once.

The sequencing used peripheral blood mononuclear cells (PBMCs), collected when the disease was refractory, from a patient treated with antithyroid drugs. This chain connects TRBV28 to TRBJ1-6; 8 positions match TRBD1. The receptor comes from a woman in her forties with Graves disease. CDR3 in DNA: TGTGCCAGCAGTAAACAGGGGGTGGAGAATTCACCCCTCCACTTT. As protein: CASSKQGVENSPLHF.